Listed below are T cell receptor beta chains from one sample, sequenced in a study of T cell repertoires in cytomegalovirus infection. TCRdb reprocessed the reads with MiXCR, giving one entry per CDR3 protein. The sample has 200,000 to 300,000 distinct CDR3 sequences; over 8% are singletons. Sample: PBMCs. These receptors originate from a human donor in good health (CMV status not recorded). Some clones in this sample may be carry-over from other donors' samples. Both conserved end residues are trimmed from each CDR3. Clone size is shown for a subset of rows, as once, few, many or a class of expanded clone.

many	17	TRBJ2-1	TRBV7-8	ASSLRGTSGSLGHNEQF
NA	14	TRBJ2-1	TRBV9	ASSVDGQGRGNEQF
few	13	TRBJ2-7	TRBV19	ASSIASGEIYEQY
few	11	TRBJ2-1	TRBV28	ASTPRWVDEQF
few	13	TRBJ1-1	TRBV7-9	ASSPGTGRLTEAF
many	11	TRBJ1-4	TRBV5-4	ASSPSTNEKLF
NA	13	TRBJ2-7	TRBV12-3/TRBV12-4	ASSLLAGATYEQY
NA	11	TRBJ1-1	TRBV30	AWSVQGRTEAF
many	12	TRBJ1-1	TRBV4-3	ASSARAVNTEAF
few	13	TRBJ1-4	TRBV5-1	ASSLAGVTNEKLF
NA	12	TRBJ1-1	TRBV10-3	AIAPMGGNTEAI
many	13	TRBJ2-5	TRBV7-2	ASSLAARDARPVY
many	13	TRBJ2-7	TRBV7-2	ASSPGDSGIYEQY
many	12	TRBJ1-5	TRBV4-1	ASSQDQGGQPQH
once	14	TRBJ1-4	TRBV4-3	ASSQARTGPNEKLF
many	14	TRBJ1-5	TRBV23-1	ASSDPWTVLHQPQH